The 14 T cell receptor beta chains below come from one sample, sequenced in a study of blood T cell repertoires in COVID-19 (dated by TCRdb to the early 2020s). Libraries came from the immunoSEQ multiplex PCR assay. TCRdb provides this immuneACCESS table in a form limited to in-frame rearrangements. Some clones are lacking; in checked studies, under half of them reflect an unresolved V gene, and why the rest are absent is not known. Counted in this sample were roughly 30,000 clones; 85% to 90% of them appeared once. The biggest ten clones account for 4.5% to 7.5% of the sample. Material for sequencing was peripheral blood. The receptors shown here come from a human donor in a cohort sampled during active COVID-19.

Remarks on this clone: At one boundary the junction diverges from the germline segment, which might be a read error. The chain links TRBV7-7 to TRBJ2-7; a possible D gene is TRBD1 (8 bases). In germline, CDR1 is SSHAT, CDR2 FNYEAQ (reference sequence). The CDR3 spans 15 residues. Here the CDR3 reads CASSLGHRGGYEQYF. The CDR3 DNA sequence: TGTGCTAGCAGCTTAGGGCACAGGGGGGGCTACGAGCAGTACTTC.

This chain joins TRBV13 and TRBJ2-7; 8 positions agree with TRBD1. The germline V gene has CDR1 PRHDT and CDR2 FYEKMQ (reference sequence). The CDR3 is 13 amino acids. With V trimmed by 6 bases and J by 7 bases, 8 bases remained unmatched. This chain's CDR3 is CASSSGQGSEQYF. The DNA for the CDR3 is TGTGCCAGCAGTTCTGGACAGGGTAGTGAGCAGTACTTC.

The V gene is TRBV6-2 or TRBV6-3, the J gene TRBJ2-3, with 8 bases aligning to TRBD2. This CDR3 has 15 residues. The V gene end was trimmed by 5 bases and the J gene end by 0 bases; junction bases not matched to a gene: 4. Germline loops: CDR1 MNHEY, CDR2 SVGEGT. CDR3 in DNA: TGTGCCAGCAGTCCCGGGGGGGCTAGCACAGATACGCAGTATTTT. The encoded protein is CASSPGGASTDTQYF.

CDR3 nucleotides: TGTGCCAGCAGCCCCACAGGGGGCGCGGGCTACACCTTC. Encoded protein: CASSPTGGAGYTF. This chain uses TRBV7-3 with TRBJ1-2, with 9 bases lining up with TRBD1. The CDR3 length is 13 residues. V lost 5 bases, J lost 8 bases, and 6 bases stayed unmatched. The germline V gene has CDR1 SGHTA and CDR2 FQGTGA. The full variable domain, in which reference TRBV7-3 and TRBJ1-2 provide the parts outside the CDR3, is GAGVSQTPSNKVTEKGKYVELRCDPISGHTALYWYRQSLGQGPEFLIYFQGTGAADDSGLPNDRFFAVRPEGSVSTLKIQRTERGDSAVYLCASSPTGGAGYTFGSGTRLTVV.

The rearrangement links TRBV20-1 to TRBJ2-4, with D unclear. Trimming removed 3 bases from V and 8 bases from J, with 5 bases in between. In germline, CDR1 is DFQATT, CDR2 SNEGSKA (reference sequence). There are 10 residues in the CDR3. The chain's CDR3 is CSARSYIQYF. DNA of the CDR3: TGCAGTGCTAGGTCGTACATTCAGTACTTC.

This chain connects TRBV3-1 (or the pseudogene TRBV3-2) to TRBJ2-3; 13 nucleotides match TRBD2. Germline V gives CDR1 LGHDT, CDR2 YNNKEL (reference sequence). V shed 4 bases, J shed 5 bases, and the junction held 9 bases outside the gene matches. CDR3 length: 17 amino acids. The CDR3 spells CASSRELAGGPGDTQYF. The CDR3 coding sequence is TGTGCCAGCAGCCGGGAACTAGCGGGGGGGCCCGGAGATACGCAGTATTTT.

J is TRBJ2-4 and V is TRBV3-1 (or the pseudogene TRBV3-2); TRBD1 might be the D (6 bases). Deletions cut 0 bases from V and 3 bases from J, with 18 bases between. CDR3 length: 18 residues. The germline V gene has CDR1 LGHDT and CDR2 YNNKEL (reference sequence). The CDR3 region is CASSQDILGRTDKNIQYF. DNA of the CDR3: TGTGCCAGCAGCCAAGATATTTTGGGCAGGACAGACAAAAACATTCAGTACTTC.

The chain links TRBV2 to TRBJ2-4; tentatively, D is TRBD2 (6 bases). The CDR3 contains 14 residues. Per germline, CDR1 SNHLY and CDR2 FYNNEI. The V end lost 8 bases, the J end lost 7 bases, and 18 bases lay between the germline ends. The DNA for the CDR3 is TGTGCCAGCCAACCGCGGGGCGGGGTGAACATTCAGTACTTC. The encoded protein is CASQPRGGVNIQYF.

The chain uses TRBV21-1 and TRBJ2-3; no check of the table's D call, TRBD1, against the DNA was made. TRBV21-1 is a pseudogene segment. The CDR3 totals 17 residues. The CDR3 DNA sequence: TGTGCCAGCCCCCAAAGGGTCAGGGGGCGGCGTGCAGATACGCAGTATTTT. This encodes CASPQRVRGRRADTQYF.

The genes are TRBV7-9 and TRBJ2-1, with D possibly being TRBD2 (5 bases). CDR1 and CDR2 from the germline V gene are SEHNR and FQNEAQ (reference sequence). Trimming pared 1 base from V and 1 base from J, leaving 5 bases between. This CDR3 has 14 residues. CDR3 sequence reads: CASSLGGSYNEQFF. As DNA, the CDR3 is TGTGCCAGCAGCTTAGGCGGGTCCTACAATGAGCAGTTCTTC.

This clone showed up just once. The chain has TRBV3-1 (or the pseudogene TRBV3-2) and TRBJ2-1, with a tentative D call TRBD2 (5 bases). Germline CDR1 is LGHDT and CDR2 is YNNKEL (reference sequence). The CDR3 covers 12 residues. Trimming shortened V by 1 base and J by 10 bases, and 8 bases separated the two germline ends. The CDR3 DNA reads TGTGCCAGCAGCCAAGTGGCGGGCGAGCAGTTCTTC. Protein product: CASSQVAGEQFF.

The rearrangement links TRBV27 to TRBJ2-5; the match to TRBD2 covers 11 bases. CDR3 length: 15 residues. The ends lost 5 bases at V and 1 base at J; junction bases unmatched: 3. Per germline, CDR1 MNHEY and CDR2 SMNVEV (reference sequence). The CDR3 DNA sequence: TGTGCCAGCAGTACGACTAGCGGGGTCCAAGAGACCCAGTACTTC. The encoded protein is CASSTTSGVQETQYF.

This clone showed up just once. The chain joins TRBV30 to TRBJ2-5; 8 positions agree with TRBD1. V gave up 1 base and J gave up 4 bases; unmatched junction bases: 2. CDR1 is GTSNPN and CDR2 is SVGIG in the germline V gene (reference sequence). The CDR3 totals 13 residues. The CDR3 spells CAWSARGPETQYF. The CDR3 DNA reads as TGTGCCTGGAGTGCCAGGGGGCCAGAGACCCAGTACTTC. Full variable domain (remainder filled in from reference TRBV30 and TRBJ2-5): SQTIHQWPATLVQPVGSPLSLECTVEGTSNPNLYWYRQAAGRGLQLLFYSVGIGQISSEVPQNLSASRPQDRQFILSSKKLLLSDSGFYLCAWSARGPETQYFGPGTRLLVL.

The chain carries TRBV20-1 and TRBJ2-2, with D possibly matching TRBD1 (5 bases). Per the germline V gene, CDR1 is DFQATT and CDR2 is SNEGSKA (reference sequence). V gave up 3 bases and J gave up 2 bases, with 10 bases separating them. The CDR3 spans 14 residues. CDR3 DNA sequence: TGCAGTGCTAGTGGGCAGGGAAACACCGGGGAGCTGTTTTTT. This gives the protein CSASGQGNTGELFF.